This record looks at one T cell receptor (beta chain) sequence and its context. Antigen specificity is unknown. The selected patients with pancreatic ductal adenocarcinoma had surgery but no neoadjuvant therapy. Germline V lookup: CDR1 LNHDA, CDR2 SQIVND (reference sequence). The V segment lost 6 bases and the J segment 7 bases; nucleotides outside the gene matches: 7. The CDR3 has 14 amino acids. The record originates from a study of T cells in pancreatic ductal adenocarcinoma. Study results and limitations: Blood had more productive templates and around 8.2-fold more unique clonotypes than tumor.

Profiled with immunoSEQ multiplex PCR; TCRdb holds only in-frame clones, not every one. The repertoire includes about 98,000 clones, over 90% of them detected once, and less than 4% sits in the top ten. The V and J genes are TRBV19 and TRBJ2-1; 9 bases map to TRBD2. Sequencing was performed on PBMCs. The receptor was isolated from a human donor with pancreatic ductal adenocarcinoma. The CDR3 is CASRYSGSRNEQFF. DNA of the CDR3: TGTGCCAGTAGGTATAGCGGGAGTAGAAATGAGCAGTTCTTC.